A single sample is the source of the 24 T cell receptor beta chains below, sequenced in a study of blood T cell repertoires in COVID-19. The table came from immunoSEQ multiplex PCR; TCRdb's copy has only in-frame clones and leaves some out. Of 110,000 or so clones in the sample, approximately 72% were seen once. The sample taken for sequencing was peripheral blood. The receptors originated from a woman in her sixties or seventies with acute or convalescent COVID-19.

The V call is TRBV14, the J call TRBJ1-2; 9 bases match TRBD1. The CDR3 is 15 residues long. Germline assignment: CDR1 SGHDN and CDR2 FVKESK. Trimming took 4 bases from V and 4 from J; bases not matched to a gene: 7. Written as DNA, the CDR3 is TGTGCCAGCAGCCGTGGGACAGGGAGCGTCTATGGCTACACCTTC. Protein: CASSRGTGSVYGYTF.

This clone was found a few times. This CDR3 reads CASSKGLGNLDEQYF. CDR3 sequence (DNA): TGTGCCAGTAGTAAGGGACTAGGAAACCTCGACGAGCAGTACTTC. The rearrangement joins TRBV19 to TRBJ2-7, with 8 bases fitting TRBD2. CDR1 is LNHDA, CDR2 SQIVND, per germline (reference sequence). CDR3 size: 15 residues. Trimming at V came to 4 bases and at J to 5 bases, leaving 10 bases not matched to a gene.

The CDR3 spells CSASRGGTQYF. CDR3 DNA: TGCAGTGCTAGTAGGGGGGGGACGCAGTATTTT. J is TRBJ2-3 and V is TRBV20-1, with D maybe TRBD2 (7 bases). Germline-derived CDR1 and CDR2 are DFQATT and SNEGSKA (reference sequence). The CDR3 consists of 11 residues. Between the trimmed V and J ends, which lost 3 bases and 9 bases, there was a span of 10 bases.

This chain joins TRBV5-1 and TRBJ2-5; tentative D call: TRBD1 (6 bases). Trimming left V 1 base short and J 1 base short, with 11 bases between. Germline V CDR1 and CDR2: SGHRS, YFSETQ. The CDR3 runs to 15 residues. This CDR3 reads CASSLQGQLQETQYF. The CDR3 region has the DNA TGCGCCAGCAGCTTGCAGGGGCAGCTCCAAGAGACCCAGTACTTC.

V is TRBV18 and J is TRBJ1-5, with D tentatively TRBD1 (5 bases). CDR3 length: 14 amino acids. From germline, CDR1 is KGHSH and CDR2 LQKENI. Trimming pared 2 bases from V and 4 bases from J, leaving 9 bases between. DNA for the CDR3: TGTGCCAGCTCACCAGACAGTCCTAATCAGCCCCAGCATTTT. Translation gives CASSPDSPNQPQHF.

The V call is TRBV18, the J call TRBJ1-1, with D tentatively TRBD1 (5 bases). This CDR3 has 13 residues. In germline, CDR1 is KGHSH, CDR2 LQKENI. The V gene lost 4 bases and the J gene lost 1 base, with 7 bases spanning the gap. CDR3 region: CASSQQENTEAFF. The CDR3 region has the DNA TGTGCCAGCTCACAACAGGAGAACACTGAAGCTTTCTTT.

There are a few counts of this clone. The gene calls are TRBV7-2 and TRBJ1-5; maybe TRBD1 (5 bases). The CDR3 runs 15 residues. Trimming removed 5 bases from V and 4 bases from J, with 15 bases in between. CDR1 and CDR2 (germline): SGHTA, FQGNSA. CDR3 residues: CASSPTGVPNQPQHF. The DNA for the CDR3 is TGTGCCAGCAGCCCTACGGGGGTACCGAATCAGCCCCAGCATTTT.

This clone came up a few times. The genes are TRBV6-5 and TRBJ1-1; D is undetermined. V shed 6 bases and J shed 1 base, with 12 bases lying between them. The CDR3 totals 14 residues. Germline V gene sequence: CDR1 MNHEY, CDR2 SVGAGI. Written as DNA, the CDR3 is TGTGCCAGCAGGCGGTTAGAAGGGAACACTGAAGCTTTCTTT. It specifies CASRRLEGNTEAFF.

This rearrangement joins TRBV6-5 to TRBJ1-2, with 11 bases lining up with TRBD1. CDR1 MNHEY and CDR2 SVGAGI come from the germline V gene. V lost 7 bases to trimming and J lost 7 bases; unmatched junction nucleotides: 8. This CDR3 is built from 14 residues. The CDR3 DNA reads TGTGCCAGCACCAAGGGACAGGGGGAAGGTGGCTACACCTTC. The encoded protein is CASTKGQGEGGYTF.

This chain connects TRBV11-3 to TRBJ1-1, with D possibly TRBD1 on 6 matching bases. CDR1 and CDR2 from the germline V gene are SGHNT and YENEEA. With 1 base removed from V and 0 bases from J, the gap between germline ends came to 9 bases. This CDR3 comprises 15 residues. Here the CDR3 DNA reads TGTGCCAGCAGCTTAGGCGGGGGCATGAACACTGAAGCTTTCTTT. It specifies CASSLGGGMNTEAFF.

The V call is TRBV7-9, the J call TRBJ2-7; possible D gene TRBD2, 6 bases. The V end was cut by 5 bases, the J end by 3 bases, with 11 bases between. Germline CDR1 reads SEHNR; CDR2 reads FQNEAQ (reference sequence). There are 13 residues in the CDR3. This chain's CDR3 is CASSLVEGYEQYF. The DNA of the CDR3 is TGTGCCAGCAGCCTTGTGGAGGGCTACGAGCAGTACTTC. Filled out from reference TRBV7-9 and TRBJ2-7, the complete variable domain reads DTGVSQNPRHKITKRGQNVTFRCDPISEHNRLYWYRQTLGQGPEFLTYFQNEAQLEKSRLLSDRFSAERPKGSFSTLEIQRTEQGDSAMYLCASSLVEGYEQYFGPGTRLTVT.

V gene TRBV5-1 combines with J gene TRBJ1-3; TRBD1 is a possible D gene (5 bases). Trimming stripped 0 bases from V and 4 bases from J, with 8 bases between. The CDR3 length is 14 residues. The germline gives CDR1 SGHRS, CDR2 YFSETQ. The CDR3 loop reads CASSLDAGGNTIYF. The CDR3 DNA reads as TGCGCCAGCAGCTTGGACGCAGGGGGAAACACCATATATTTT.

The chain carries TRBV6-5 and TRBJ1-1; D may be TRBD1 (6 bases). The CDR3 extends over 15 amino acids. Germline V CDR1 and CDR2: MNHEY, SVGAGI. V gave up 2 bases and J gave up 6 bases, with 16 bases separating them. CDR3 sequence (DNA): TGTGCCAGCAGTTACACGGACAGTCTGCTGGCTGAAGCTTTCTTT. Translation: CASSYTDSLLAEAFF.

This chain uses TRBV5-1 with TRBJ1-3; D gene ambiguous. Trimming stripped 2 bases from V and 0 bases from J, with 12 bases between. Germline V CDR1 and CDR2: SGHRS, YFSETQ. CDR3 length equals 16 residues. The CDR3 DNA is TGCGCCAGCAGCTTAATACCGGGTCGCTCTGGAAACACCATATATTTT. Protein product: CASSLIPGRSGNTIYF. The variable domain in full, with the rest retrieved from reference TRBV5-1 and TRBJ1-3, is KAGVTQTPRYLIKTRGQQVTLSCSPISGHRSVSWYQQTPGQGLQFLFEYFSETQRNKGNFPGRFSGRQFSNSRSEMNVSTLELGDSALYLCASSLIPGRSGNTIYFGEGSWLTVV.

The chain is built from TRBV19 and TRBJ2-6, with D unresolved. Between the trimmed V and J ends, which lost 2 bases and 4 bases, there was a span of 3 bases. The CDR3 length is 13 residues. Germline values: CDR1 LNHDA, CDR2 SQIVND (reference sequence). CDR3 coding DNA: TGTGCCAGTAGTATATCGGGGGCCAACGTCCTGACTTTC. Translated, it gives CASSISGANVLTF.

This clone appeared a few times. V is TRBV3-1 (or the pseudogene TRBV3-2) and J is TRBJ1-2; D gene uncertain. The germline V and J ends were trimmed by 0 bases and 5 bases, with 19 bases remaining between them. Germline V gene sequence: CDR1 LGHDT, CDR2 YNNKEL (reference sequence). The CDR3 is made up of 17 amino acids. Written as DNA, the CDR3 is TGTGCCAGCAGCCAAGAATTTGGGCCAGGCTCGCTTTATGGCTACACCTTC. Amino acids: CASSQEFGPGSLYGYTF.

The chain is built from TRBV23-1 and TRBJ2-2, with TRBD1 matching 7 bases. Being an ORF, TRBV23-1 has a function that is uncertain. V was clipped by 3 bases and J by 3 bases; unmatched bases: 19. This CDR3 spans 20 amino acids. CDR3 residues: CASSHQGDRDDSTYTGELFF. The DNA of the CDR3 is TGCGCCAGCAGTCATCAGGGGGACAGAGATGACTCGACCTACACCGGGGAGCTGTTTTTT.

The V and J genes are TRBV5-6 and TRBJ2-1, with 9 bases aligning to TRBD1. Germline V lookup: CDR1 SGHDT, CDR2 YYEEEE. CDR3 length: 16 residues. The junction had 8 bases not matched to a gene; V was cut back by 4 bases and J by 3 bases. CDR3: CASSPGTGRGYNEQFF. The DNA for the CDR3 is TGTGCCAGCAGCCCTGGGACAGGGAGAGGCTACAATGAGCAGTTCTTC.

Only a few counts were recorded for this clone. Other DNA variants within this sample encode the same CDR3. The chain links TRBV11-3 to TRBJ2-3; 8 bases match TRBD1. The CDR3 covers 13 residues. The germline gives CDR1 SGHNT, CDR2 YENEEA. The ends lost 5 bases at V and 3 bases at J; junction bases unmatched: 1. The CDR3 here is CASSDRGTDTQYF. In nucleotides, the CDR3 is TGTGCCAGCAGCGACAGGGGAACAGATACGCAGTATTTT.

The chain combines TRBV14 with TRBJ1-2; D not resolved. The V gene's germline CDR1 is SGHDN and CDR2 FVKESK. The CDR3 contains 14 residues. V lost 2 bases to trimming and J lost 8 bases, with 15 bases between them. The CDR3 coding sequence is TGTGCCAGCAGCCAAATCGGGTCCCGTCACGGCTACACCTTC. Encoded protein: CASSQIGSRHGYTF.

Details on this clone: This could be a read error, since a much larger clone is one nucleotide away. The chain carries TRBV3-1 (or the pseudogene TRBV3-2) and TRBJ1-5, with 7 bases that match TRBD1. The germline V gene has CDR1 LGHDT and CDR2 YNNKEL (reference sequence). Germline trimming cut 6 bases from V and 2 bases from J; bases unmatched to any gene: 4. There are 14 residues in the CDR3. The CDR3 sequence is CASSLTGGNQPQHF. DNA of the CDR3: TGTGCCAGCAGTCTAACAGGGGGCAATCAGCCCCAGCATTTT.

The sample holds one count of this clone. The chain uses TRBV6-5 and TRBJ1-5, with D maybe TRBD1 (5 bases). Trimming shortened V by 7 bases and J by 5 bases, and 12 bases separated the two germline ends. The CDR3 loop spans 13 amino acids. CDR1 MNHEY and CDR2 SVGAGI come from the germline V gene. The CDR3 region is CASTQGRDQPQHF. CDR3 nucleotide sequence: TGTGCCAGCACCCAGGGAAGGGATCAGCCCCAGCATTTT.

Regarding this clone: A much bigger clone sits one base away, suggesting this may be a read error. This rearrangement joins TRBV7-6 to TRBJ1-1; possible D gene TRBD1, 5 bases. This CDR3 comprises 13 residues. The germline gives CDR1 SGHVS, CDR2 FNYEAQ. Trimming took off 6 bases at V and 2 bases at J, with 10 bases between the two ends. CDR3 sequence (DNA): TGTGCCAGCAGTCCGACAGAAAACACTGAAGCTTTCTTT. Amino acids: CASSPTENTEAFF.

The rearrangement uses TRBV6-5 and TRBJ1-4; D is perhaps TRBD1 (6 bases). Trimming left V 2 bases short and J 8 bases short, with 15 bases between. The germline gives CDR1 MNHEY, CDR2 SVGAGI. This CDR3 is 15 amino acids long. Here the CDR3 DNA reads TGTGCCAGCAGTTACAACAGGGCCGATAAGGAAAAACTGTTTTTT. The encoded protein is CASSYNRADKEKLFF.